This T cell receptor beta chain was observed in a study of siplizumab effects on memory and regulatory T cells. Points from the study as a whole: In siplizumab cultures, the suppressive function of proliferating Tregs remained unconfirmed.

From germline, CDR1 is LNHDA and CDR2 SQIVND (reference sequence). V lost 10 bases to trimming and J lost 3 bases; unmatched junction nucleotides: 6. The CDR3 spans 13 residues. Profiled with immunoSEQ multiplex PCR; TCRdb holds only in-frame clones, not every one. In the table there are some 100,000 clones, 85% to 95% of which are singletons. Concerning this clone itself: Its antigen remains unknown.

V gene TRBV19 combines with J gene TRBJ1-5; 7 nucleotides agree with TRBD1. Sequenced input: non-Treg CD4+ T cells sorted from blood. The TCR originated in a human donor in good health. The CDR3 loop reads CATGQAINQPQHF. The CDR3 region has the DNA TGTGCCACCGGACAGGCCATCAATCAGCCCCAGCATTTT.